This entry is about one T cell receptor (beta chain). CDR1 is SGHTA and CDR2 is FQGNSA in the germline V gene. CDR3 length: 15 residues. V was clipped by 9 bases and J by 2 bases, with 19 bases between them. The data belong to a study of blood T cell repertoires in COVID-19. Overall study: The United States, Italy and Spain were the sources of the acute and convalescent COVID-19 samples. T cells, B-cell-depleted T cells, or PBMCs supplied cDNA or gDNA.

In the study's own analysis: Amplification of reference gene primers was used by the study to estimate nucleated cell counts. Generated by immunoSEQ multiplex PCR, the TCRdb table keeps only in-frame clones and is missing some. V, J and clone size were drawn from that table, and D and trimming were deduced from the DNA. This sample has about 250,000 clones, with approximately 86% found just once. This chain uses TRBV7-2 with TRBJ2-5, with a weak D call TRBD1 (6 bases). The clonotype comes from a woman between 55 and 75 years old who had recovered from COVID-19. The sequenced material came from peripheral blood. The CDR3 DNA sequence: TGTGCCAGTAGGGGGTCCGGGGTTCTACAAGAGACCCAGTACTTC. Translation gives CASRGSGVLQETQYF.